This T cell receptor beta chain originates from a study of blood T cell repertoires in COVID-19. Study information: Collection of acute and convalescent COVID-19 samples took place in the United States, Italy and Spain.

J lost 0 bases, V lost 5 bases, and 9 bases had no gene match. The CDR3 has 17 amino acids. CDR1 is MDHEN and CDR2 is SYDVKM in the germline V gene. In the authors' methods: Reference gene primer amplification gave nucleated cell count estimates. Clones were read by immunoSEQ multiplex PCR, and TCRdb kept only the in-frame ones, dropping some. Clone size and V and J calls were adopted from that table, with D and trimming inferred from the DNA. The data show roughly 56,000 clones, with 85% seen just once and approximately 5% held by the top ten. This clone was seen a handful of times. This clonotype was sampled from a man between 65 and 85 years old with acute or convalescent COVID-19. The specimen was peripheral blood. The chain combines TRBV28 with TRBJ2-1; the match to TRBD1 covers 8 bases. CDR3 sequence reads: CASSLRTGRSSYNEQFF. CDR3 DNA sequence: TGTGCCAGCAGTCTTCGGACAGGGAGAAGCTCCTACAATGAGCAGTTCTTC.